This T cell receptor beta chain derives from a study of early T cells in non-severe SARS-CoV-2 infection. The CDR3 covers 16 residues. With V trimmed by 5 bases and J by 4 bases, 13 bases remained unmatched. CDR1 and CDR2 from the germline V gene are SGHDT and YYEEEE. Unique molecular identifier tags were affixed to discrete cDNA molecules. Via MiXCR, TCRdb re-called the 5' RACE reads, giving one row per CDR3 protein. The profile shows fewer than 95,000 distinct CDR3 sequences, around a sixth of them singletons. Sequencing used whole blood, obtained at baseline. The clonotype was recovered from an adult who was a healthcare worker with PCR-confirmed SARS-CoV-2 infection or an uninfected control (not recorded which). The chain couples TRBV5-6 to TRBJ1-2; 8 nucleotides align to TRBD1. CDR3 in amino acids: CASRRTGRGSVYGYTF. CDR3 DNA: TGTGCCAGCAGGAGGACAGGGCGGGGTAGTGTCTATGGCTACACCTTC.